One and the same sample provided the 32 T cell receptor beta chains below, sequenced in a study of cytomegalovirus exposure and HLA in healthy donors. The PCR contained 60 Vbeta and 13 Jbeta primers. The method was immunoSEQ multiplex PCR; TCRdb's version includes in-frame clones alone and lacks a portion of them. This table holds under 200,000 clones, around 82% found once. The sample comprised PBMCs. The receptors here all came from a man aged 55 to 70 in good health and CMV-seronegative.

CDR3 protein: CASSRTALNTEAFF. CDR3 in DNA: TGCGCCAGCAGCCGAACAGCTTTGAACACTGAAGCTTTCTTT. V gene TRBV5-1 combines with J gene TRBJ1-1; unclear D gene. In germline, CDR1 is SGHRS, CDR2 YFSETQ. Trimming shortened V by 4 bases and J by 0 bases, and 10 bases separated the two germline ends. The CDR3 is made up of 14 amino acids.

This chain links TRBV28 with TRBJ1-4, with a weak D call TRBD1 (6 bases). From germline, CDR1 is MDHEN and CDR2 SYDVKM. The CDR3 extends over 16 amino acids. With 2 bases removed from V and 5 bases from J, the gap between germline ends came to 15 bases. In DNA, the CDR3 is TGTGCCAGCAGTTTACCGAACAGGGACCTCAATGAAAAACTGTTTTTT. It encodes CASSLPNRDLNEKLFF.

Only a few counts were recorded for this clone. This chain links TRBV28 with TRBJ2-5, with a weak D call TRBD1 (6 bases). The J call is uncertain, as TRBJ2-7 better fits the DNA end. The germline V gene has CDR1 MDHEN and CDR2 SYDVKM. The CDR3 spans 14 residues. In DNA form, the CDR3 reads TGTGCCAGCAGGCGTACAGGGTCCTCCTACGAGCAGTACTTC. Amino acid sequence: CASRRTGSSYEQYF.

This CDR3 reads CASSSPGEQYF. The CDR3 DNA is TGCGCCAGCAGCTCCCCGGGGGAGCAGTACTTC. The chain combines TRBV5-1 with TRBJ2-7; maybe TRBD2 (5 bases). V dropped 3 bases and J dropped 7 bases, with 8 bases sitting between them. The CDR3 runs 11 residues. Germline CDR1 and CDR2: SGHRS and YFSETQ.

This clone was counted only a few times. V usage is TRBV5-1 and J usage is TRBJ2-4; 9 bases align to TRBD1. V was pared by 3 bases and J by 0 bases, with 4 bases of the junction left unmatched. Germline CDR1 SGHRS, CDR2 YFSETQ. The CDR3 is 16 residues long. The chain's CDR3 is CASSSGTGLAKNIQYF. CDR3 nucleotide sequence: TGCGCCAGCAGCTCAGGGACAGGGCTAGCCAAAAACATTCAGTACTTC.

The chain employs TRBV18 and TRBJ2-2; tentative D call: TRBD2 (5 bases). The CDR3 spans 16 residues. Germline V gene sequence: CDR1 KGHSH, CDR2 LQKENI. Trimming removed 8 bases at V and 5 bases at J, with 21 bases between. The CDR3 reads CASAQVAGVKTGELFF. CDR3 coding DNA: TGTGCCAGCGCACAAGTTGCCGGGGTAAAGACCGGGGAGCTGTTTTTT.

This clone was counted a single time. The chain combines TRBV6-1 with TRBJ2-1; 7 bases are a match to TRBD2. The CDR3 spans 15 residues. V dropped 5 bases and J dropped 0; count of bases not matched to a gene: 4. CDR1 is MNHNS, CDR2 SASEGT, per germline. CDR3 in amino acids: CASSPSGGSYNEQFF. In DNA, the CDR3 is TGTGCCAGCAGTCCCTCGGGGGGCTCCTACAATGAGCAGTTCTTC.

This sequence joins TRBV7-8 and TRBJ2-3, with TRBD2 matching 8 bases. Germline CDR1 reads SGHVS; CDR2 reads FQNEAQ. There are 18 residues in the CDR3. J was trimmed by 6 bases and V by 1 base; bases with no gene match: 15. As DNA, the CDR3 is TGTGCCAGCAGCTTAGTTCCCCTAGCGGGCTTCGCACGGGATACGCAGTATTTT. Translation: CASSLVPLAGFARDTQYF. The variable domain in full, completed from reference TRBV7-8 and TRBJ2-3, reads GAGVSQSPRYKVAKRGQDVALRCDPISGHVSLFWYQQALGQGPEFLTYFQNEAQLDKSGLPSDRFFAERPEGSVSTLKIQRTQQEDSAVYLCASSLVPLAGFARDTQYFGPGTRLTVL.

The rearrangement joins TRBV27 to TRBJ1-1; weak D call: TRBD1 (6 bases). V lost 6 bases to trimming and J lost 1 base, with 18 bases between them. The germline gives CDR1 MNHEY, CDR2 SMNVEV (reference sequence). The CDR3 sequence is 16 residues long. The CDR3 DNA reads as TGTGCCAGCAGCTCAGGTAGTAGGGGGAAGAACACTGAAGCTTTCTTT. Protein sequence: CASSSGSRGKNTEAFF.

This clone was observed a single time. The chain carries TRBV6-1 and TRBJ2-3; D is possibly TRBD1 (6 bases). V was cut by 2 bases and J by 2 bases, with 14 bases left in between. The CDR3 is made up of 16 amino acids. Per germline, CDR1 MNHNS and CDR2 SASEGT. The CDR3 spells CASSERSMGATDTQYF. CDR3 in DNA: TGTGCCAGCAGTGAAAGATCGATGGGGGCCACAGATACGCAGTATTTT.

The gene calls are TRBV11-1 and TRBJ2-1; D is undetermined. The CDR3 sequence is 14 residues long. Per germline, CDR1 SGHAT and CDR2 FQDESV (reference sequence). The ends were cut back, 5 bases at V and 7 bases at J, with 15 bases in the middle. CDR3 nucleotide sequence: TGTGCCAGCAGCCCGGAGTGGGTCTTGAATGAGCAGTTCTTC. Protein sequence: CASSPEWVLNEQFF.

The chain uses TRBV4-3 and TRBJ2-3, with D hard to call. The V end was cut by 1 base, the J end by 4 bases, with 15 bases between. This CDR3 comprises 16 residues. CDR1 and CDR2 (germline): LGHNA, YSLEER. The CDR3, as DNA: TGCGCCAGCAGCCAAGGTGCCGCTATCCCCGCAGATACGCAGTATTTT. Residues: CASSQGAAIPADTQYF.

This chain uses TRBV5-4 with TRBJ2-2, with TRBD2 identical over 8 bases. V trimming: 3 bases; J trimming: 0 bases; junction bases outside the gene matches: 4. Germline V gene lookup returns CDR1 SGHNT and CDR2 YYREEE (reference sequence). The CDR3 has 16 residues. Written as DNA, the CDR3 is TGTGCCAGCAGCTCCGAGCGGGGGCCGAACACCGGGGAGCTGTTTTTT. Translated, it gives CASSSERGPNTGELFF. Drawing the rest from reference TRBV5-4 and TRBJ2-2, the complete variable domain is ETGVTQSPTHLIKTRGQQVTLRCSSQSGHNTVSWYQQALGQGPQFIFQYYREEENGRGNFPPRFSGLQFPNYSSELNVNALELDDSALYLCASSSERGPNTGELFFGEGSRLTVL.

The chain has TRBV6-1 and TRBJ2-3, with 7 bases fitting TRBD1. The CDR3 covers 14 residues. V gave up 4 bases and J gave up 3 bases; unmatched junction bases: 4. Looked up from germline, CDR1 is MNHNS and CDR2 is SASEGT. CDR3 sequence: CASSVTGLTDTQYF. The CDR3, as DNA: TGTGCCAGCAGTGTGACAGGGTTGACAGATACGCAGTATTTT.

Only a few counts were recorded for this clone. The rearrangement joins TRBV27 to TRBJ2-2, with D tentatively TRBD2 (5 bases). The CDR3 contains 14 residues. Per germline, CDR1 MNHEY and CDR2 SMNVEV (reference sequence). Trimming removed 2 bases at V and 5 bases at J, with 9 bases between. Here the CDR3 reads CASSLGETTGELFF. The CDR3 nucleotides read TGTGCCAGCAGTTTAGGGGAGACTACCGGGGAGCTGTTTTTT.

The V call is TRBV5-1, the J call TRBJ1-2; 7 bases map to TRBD1. Germline loops: CDR1 SGHRS, CDR2 YFSETQ. V was clipped by 6 bases and J by 8 bases; unmatched bases: 16. The CDR3 is 15 residues long. CDR3 coding DNA: TGCGCCAGCACGGGGAACGGCAGGGGGGTGAGCGGCTACACCTTC. Translated, it gives CASTGNGRGVSGYTF.

The chain has TRBV10-3 and TRBJ1-1; TRBD1 agrees at 8 bases. Germline V gene sequence: CDR1 ENHRY, CDR2 SYGVKD. The trim removed 6 bases at V and 1 base at J, leaving 7 bases unmatched. The CDR3 runs to 15 residues. Here the CDR3 DNA reads TGTGCCATCAGCCGCTTTACAGGGGGGAACACTGAAGCTTTCTTT. Translating gives CAISRFTGGNTEAFF.

To note about this clone: One junction end does not reproduce the germline sequence, and a read error may be involved. The CDR3 loop is CASSPLRRSNYGYTF. The CDR3 DNA reads TGTGCTAGCAGCCCCCTCCGCAGGTCTAACTATGGCTACACCTTC. The gene calls are TRBV7-7 and TRBJ1-2; no definite D call. CDR3 size: 15 residues. Per germline, CDR1 SSHAT and CDR2 FNYEAQ (reference sequence).

The chain combines TRBV28 with TRBJ2-5; 10 bases are shared with TRBD1. TRBJ2-7 matches the DNA end more closely, so the J call is doubtful. Germline-derived CDR1 and CDR2 are MDHEN and SYDVKM. The CDR3 spans 17 residues. Here the CDR3 DNA reads TGTGCCAGCAGTTTCCCCATCGACAGGGGGCAGGACTACGAGCAGTACTTC. Its protein product is CASSFPIDRGQDYEQYF.

The rearrangement joins TRBV13 to TRBJ1-1, with 8 bases matching TRBD1. Germline values: CDR1 PRHDT, CDR2 FYEKMQ (reference sequence). V lost 4 bases, J lost 4 bases, and 2 bases stayed unmatched. This CDR3 is 13 amino acids long. The CDR3 sequence: CASSYTGGTEAFF. The CDR3 coding sequence is TGTGCCAGCAGCTACACAGGGGGCACTGAAGCTTTCTTT.

The gene calls are TRBV7-2 and TRBJ1-5; maybe TRBD1 (6 bases). From germline, CDR1 is SGHTA and CDR2 FQGNSA. Trimming pared 5 bases from V and 0 bases from J, leaving 14 bases between. This CDR3 is 16 amino acids long. CDR3 nucleotides: TGTGCCAGCAGCCCCGGACAGAGATATAGCAATCAGCCCCAGCATTTT. It yields the protein CASSPGQRYSNQPQHF.

The chain employs TRBV2 and TRBJ2-3; a possible D gene is TRBD2 (5 bases). This CDR3 has 11 residues. Deletions cut 7 bases from V and 4 bases from J, with 6 bases between. In germline, CDR1 is SNHLY, CDR2 FYNNEI. Here the CDR3 DNA reads TGTGCCAGCATCGGGGCAGATACGCAGTATTTT. Its protein product is CASIGADTQYF.

The chain employs TRBV2 and TRBJ1-5; D unclear. The CDR3 length is 13 residues. Trimming shortened V by 4 bases and J by 0 bases, and 4 bases separated the two germline ends. CDR1 is SNHLY, CDR2 FYNNEI, per germline. DNA of the CDR3: TGTGCCAGCAGTGTAGATAGCAATCAGCCCCAGCATTTT. Its protein is CASSVDSNQPQHF. Filled out from reference TRBV2 and TRBJ1-5, the complete variable domain reads EPEVTQTPSHQVTQMGQEVILRCVPISNHLYFYWYRQILGQKVEFLVSFYNNEISEKSEIFDDQFSVERPDGSNFTLKIRSTKLEDSAMYFCASSVDSNQPQHFGDGTRLSIL.

This clone has just a few counts. The chain joins TRBV6-6 to TRBJ1-1; tentatively, D is TRBD1 (5 bases). V was shortened by 6 bases and J by 13 bases, with 27 bases between the two germline ends. Germline CDR1 and CDR2: MNHNY and SVGAGI (reference sequence). This CDR3 region has 15 residues. The CDR3 here is CASRPGGGSGRLGFF. CDR3 bases: TGTGCCAGCAGACCCGGGGGGGGATCCGGTCGTTTGGGTTTCTTT.

The chain has TRBV9 and TRBJ2-1; 11 bases match TRBD2. The CDR3 has 16 amino acids. With V trimmed by 4 bases and J by 5 bases, 8 bases remained unmatched. Per germline, CDR1 SGDLS and CDR2 YYNGEE. CDR3 protein: CASSPRGTSGDNEQFF. DNA for the CDR3: TGTGCCAGCAGCCCCCGGGGGACTAGCGGCGACAATGAGCAGTTCTTC. Full variable domain (rest looked up from reference TRBV9 and TRBJ2-1): DSGVTQTPKHLITATGQRVTLRCSPRSGDLSVYWYQQSLDQGLQFLIQYYNGEERAKGNILERFSAQQFPDLHSELNLSSLELGDSALYFCASSPRGTSGDNEQFFGPGTRLTVL.

This clone has a handful of counts. The V gene is TRBV27, the J gene TRBJ2-7; 7 positions match TRBD1. V shed 4 bases and J 7 bases; nucleotides not matched to a gene: 7. The CDR3 runs 13 residues. The germline CDR1 and CDR2 sequences are MNHEY and SMNVEV (reference sequence). The CDR3 DNA follows: TGTGCCAGCAGTTATGACAGGGCTGGGGAGCAGTACTTC. This translates into CASSYDRAGEQYF.

The J gene is TRBJ2-5, the V gene TRBV7-8; 8 bases are shared with TRBD2. V was pared by 3 bases and J by 5 bases, with 11 bases of the junction left unmatched. The CDR3 contains 16 residues. CDR1 and CDR2 from the germline V gene are SGHVS and FQNEAQ. The CDR3 protein is CASSFYGSGGSETQYF. The CDR3 nucleotides read TGTGCCAGCAGCTTCTACGGCAGCGGGGGTTCGGAGACCCAGTACTTC.

This rearrangement joins TRBV5-1 to TRBJ2-7; 12 bases fit TRBD2. Germline CDR1 SGHRS, CDR2 YFSETQ. Trimming at V came to 0 bases and at J to 5 bases, leaving 3 bases not matched to a gene. The CDR3 has 15 residues. CDR3 region: CASSLELAGGDEQYF. The CDR3 region has the DNA TGCGCCAGCAGCTTGGAGCTAGCGGGAGGGGACGAGCAGTACTTC. The variable domain in full, with the rest retrieved from reference TRBV5-1 and TRBJ2-7, is KAGVTQTPRYLIKTRGQQVTLSCSPISGHRSVSWYQQTPGQGLQFLFEYFSETQRNKGNFPGRFSGRQFSNSRSEMNVSTLELGDSALYLCASSLELAGGDEQYFGPGTRLTVT.

The chain uses TRBV2 and TRBJ1-3; D ambiguous. The CDR3 loop spans 12 amino acids. V lost 6 bases to trimming and J lost 2 bases, with 5 bases between them. Germline-derived CDR1 and CDR2 are SNHLY and FYNNEI. CDR3 in amino acids: CASSSPGNTIYF. CDR3 DNA: TGTGCCAGCAGCAGTCCTGGAAACACCATATATTTT.

This clone was seen once. V usage is TRBV6-6 and J usage is TRBJ2-5; maybe TRBD2 (5 bases). The CDR3 contains 11 residues. Germline-derived CDR1 and CDR2 are MNHNY and SVGAGI (reference sequence). V lost 7 bases to trimming and J lost 5 bases, with 8 bases between them. The CDR3 nucleotides read TGTGCCAGCAAGAGGGAGGAGACCCAGTACTTC. Encoded protein: CASKREETQYF.

The chain joins TRBV19 to TRBJ1-3; 7 nucleotides match TRBD1. CDR3 length: 15 amino acids. V trimming: 6 bases; J trimming: 2 bases; junction bases outside the gene matches: 7. The germline CDR1 and CDR2 sequences are LNHDA and SQIVND (reference sequence). The CDR3 bases are TGTGCCAGTAGGCCCGACAGGGAGCCTGGAAACACCATATATTTT. It yields the protein CASRPDREPGNTIYF.

The chain links TRBV28 to TRBJ1-1; D may be TRBD1 (6 bases). V lost 8 bases, J lost 3 bases, and 16 bases lay in between. The CDR3 extends over 14 amino acids. The V gene's germline CDR1 is MDHEN and CDR2 SYDVKM. CDR3 loop: CASQTGGRDTEAFF. The CDR3 DNA is TGTGCCAGCCAGACAGGCGGGAGGGACACTGAAGCTTTCTTT.